The next 25 T cell receptor beta chains were all read from a single sample in a study of T cells in women clearing cervical HPV infection. The method was immunoSEQ multiplex PCR; TCRdb's version includes in-frame clones alone and lacks a portion of them. Found here are 15,000 to 20,000 clones; the top ten clones hold roughly 10%. The specimen sequenced was blood buffy coat. These receptors originate from a woman between 18 and 70 years old with a cervical HPV16 infection that either progressed to CIN3+ or cleared (not recorded which).

In the case of this clone: Read sequence stops 3 residues before the CDR3 end, and the germline J gene provides the missing end. The chain employs TRBV19 and TRBJ1-1; 7 nucleotides agree with TRBD1. This CDR3 is built from 13 residues. V lost 5 bases, J lost 4 bases, and 4 bases stayed unmatched. Per germline, CDR1 LNHDA and CDR2 SQIVND (reference sequence). CDR3 protein: CASSGDSFTEAFF. CDR3 bases read: TGTGCCAGTAGTGGGGACAGTTTCACTGAA.

With regard to this clone: The read halts 3 residues ahead of the CDR3 end, with the missing end drawn from the germline J gene. The J gene is TRBJ2-2, the V gene TRBV7-8; perhaps TRBD2 as D (6 bases). V lost 7 bases and J 5 bases, leaving 17 bases between the germline ends. The CDR3 spans 15 residues. Germline V gene data show CDR1 as SGHVS and CDR2 as FQNEAQ. CDR3 DNA (partial): TGTGCCAGCACCCCCGCGCGGGGAGTTACCGGGGAG. This codes for CASTPARGVTGE. The CDR3 in its entirety is CASTPARGVTGELFF.

About this clone: Read data end 3 residues before the CDR3 end; the end is taken from the germline J gene. The chain employs TRBV19 and TRBJ1-5, with 10 bases matching TRBD1. There are 16 residues in the CDR3. Per the germline V gene, CDR1 is LNHDA and CDR2 is SQIVND (reference sequence). The ends lost 3 bases at V and 4 bases at J; junction bases unmatched: 6. CDR3 sequence reads: CASSIGTGEGNQPQHF. The CDR3 DNA, read in part, is TGTGCCAGTAGTATTGGGACAGGGGAAGGGAATCAGCCC.

As for this clone: The CDR3 goes on 3 residues after the read ends, and that part is filled in from the germline J gene. The rearrangement links TRBV18 to TRBJ1-3; a possible D gene is TRBD1 (6 bases). The CDR3 loop spans 17 amino acids. Germline assignment: CDR1 KGHSH and CDR2 LQKENI. V shed 6 bases and J shed 2 bases, with 20 bases lying between them. The DNA read from the CDR3 is TGTGCCAGCTCTGAGATTGCCCCGGGACAACCTGGAAACACC. Protein sequence: CASSEIAPGQPGNT. The whole CDR3 protein reads CASSEIAPGQPGNTIYF.

To note about this clone: Sequencing ends 3 residues short of the CDR3 end; the germline J gene provides the rest. The J gene is TRBJ1-4, the V gene TRBV10-3, with 9 positions matching TRBD1. V lost 8 bases to trimming and J lost 7 bases; unmatched junction nucleotides: 2. Per germline, CDR1 ENHRY and CDR2 SYGVKD. The CDR3 is 12 amino acids. CDR3 bases read: TGTGCCATCGGGACAGGGCTTGAAAAA. This encodes CAIGTGLEK. The whole CDR3 is CAIGTGLEKLFF.

In regard to this clone: The read ends 3 residues shy of where the CDR3 ends; the end is completed using the germline J gene. The chain couples TRBV2 to TRBJ1-2; TRBD1 matches 10 bases. The CDR3 spans 14 residues. The germline CDR1 and CDR2 sequences are SNHLY and FYNNEI. After removal of 5 bases from V and 7 bases from J, the junction contained 7 bases not matched to a gene. The DNA read from the CDR3 is TGTGCCAGCAGTTTCCGACAGGGGGCGGGTGGC. It codes for CASSFRQGAGG. The CDR3 as a whole reads CASSFRQGAGGYTF.

Concerning this clone itself: The read ends 3 residues before the CDR3 terminus; that terminus is restored from the germline J gene. This chain connects TRBV20-1 to TRBJ1-1; 9 positions match TRBD1. J was trimmed by 7 bases and V by 6 bases; bases with no gene match: 6. Per the germline V gene, CDR1 is DFQATT and CDR2 is SNEGSKA (reference sequence). The CDR3 has 12 amino acids. CDR3 amino acids: CSATTGGDEAFF. The part of the CDR3 DNA that was read is TGCAGTGCAACGACAGGGGGTGATGAA.

CDR3: CASSSENYGYTF. Partial CDR3 DNA: TGTGCCAGCAGTTCAGAAAACTATGGC. The rearrangement uses TRBV7-9 and TRBJ1-2; D not resolved. The CDR3 end falls 3 residues outside the read, so it is completed with the germline J gene. Deletions cut 6 bases from V and 2 bases from J, with 7 bases between. The CDR3 is 12 amino acids. Germline V gene data show CDR1 as SEHNR and CDR2 as FQNEAQ (reference sequence).

Concerning this clone: The DNA ends 3 residues before the CDR3 does, and the rest of the CDR3 is filled in from the germline J gene. V gene TRBV29-1 combines with J gene TRBJ2-1; 7 bases agree with TRBD2. The germline CDR1 and CDR2 sequences are SQVTM and ANQGSEA. The V and J ends lost 3 bases and 6 bases, in that order; junction bases with no gene match: 8. This CDR3 comprises 14 residues. CDR3 bases read: TGCAGCGTTGATGATCAGCGGGAAGTCAATGAG. Residues: CSVDDQREVNE. The whole CDR3 protein is CSVDDQREVNEQFF.

Concerning this clone itself: The read ends 3 residues before the CDR3 terminus; that terminus is restored from the germline J gene. The genes are TRBV6-1 and TRBJ2-7, with D maybe TRBD1 (6 bases). In germline, CDR1 is MNHNS, CDR2 SASEGT. Trimming took off 3 bases at V and 0 bases at J, with 9 bases between the two ends. The CDR3 is 14 amino acids. The CDR3 here is CASSENRASYEQYF. The sequenced part of the CDR3 DNA is TGTGCCAGCAGTGAGAACAGGGCCTCCTACGAG.

About this clone itself: The observed sequence ends 3 residues before the CDR3 terminus, with the missing tail filled in from the germline J gene. The chain uses TRBV11-2 and TRBJ2-7; D uncertain. Trimming cost V 0 bases and J 0 bases, with 6 bases left between them. The CDR3 is made up of 14 amino acids. CDR1 and CDR2 from the germline V gene are SGHAT and FQNNGV. The CDR3 bases that were read are TGTGCCAGCAGCTTAGATCACTACTCCTACGAG. It translates to CASSLDHYSYE. The whole CDR3 protein is CASSLDHYSYEQYF.

With respect to this clone: The sequence runs out 3 residues before the end of the CDR3; the remainder is reconstructed from the germline J gene. This chain uses TRBV19 with TRBJ2-2; D is perhaps TRBD1 (6 bases). CDR3 length: 13 residues. Germline-derived CDR1 and CDR2 are LNHDA and SQIVND (reference sequence). This CDR3 is CASNLDRTGWLFF. CDR3 bases read: TGTGCCAGTAACCTGGACCGCACAGGGTGG.

About this clone: Read sequence stops 3 residues before the CDR3 end, and the germline J gene provides the missing end. The V and J genes are TRBV6-9 and TRBJ2-3, with 9 bases aligning to TRBD1. The V segment lost 5 bases and the J segment 4 bases; nucleotides outside the gene matches: 10. This CDR3 has 16 amino acids. Germline CDR1 MNHGY, CDR2 SVAAGI. This CDR3 reads CASSKWGTGWADTQYF. CDR3 DNA, as far as it was read: TGTGCCAGCAGTAAATGGGGGACAGGGTGGGCAGATACG.

Remarks on this clone: The read ends 3 residues early relative to the CDR3; the germline J gene fills the gap. The chain recombines TRBV11-1 with TRBJ2-1; a possible D gene is TRBD2 (5 bases). CDR3 length equals 13 residues. Trimming pared 5 bases from V and 4 bases from J, leaving 9 bases between. The V gene's germline CDR1 is SGHAT and CDR2 FQDESV (reference sequence). The CDR3 here is CASSPERYNEQFF. The sequenced CDR3 bases are TGTGCCAGCAGCCCTGAGCGGTACAATGAG.

On this clone: The read finishes 3 residues shy of the CDR3 end, and the germline J gene is used to complete it. The J gene is TRBJ2-7, the V gene TRBV18, with 8 bases matching TRBD2. The J segment lost 3 bases and the V segment lost 2 bases, leaving 0 bases of the junction unmatched. Germline CDR1 and CDR2: KGHSH and LQKENI. The CDR3 is made up of 13 amino acids. The CDR3 bases that were read are TGTGCCAGCTCACCAAGCGGGGGCTACGAG. Protein product: CASSPSGGYE. The CDR3 in full is CASSPSGGYEQYF.

Of note for this clone: The read stops 3 residues short of the end of the CDR3; the missing end is completed from the germline J gene. This chain connects TRBV6-2 or TRBV6-3 to TRBJ1-6; possibly TRBD1 for D (6 bases). The germline gives CDR1 MNHEY, CDR2 SVGEGT. CDR3 size: 13 residues. Trimming took 5 bases from V and 10 from J, leaving 12 bases between them. The covered CDR3 bases are TGTGCCAGCAGTACAGGGTTAAGGTCACCC. This sequence encodes CASSTGLRSP. In full, the CDR3 reads CASSTGLRSPLHF.

Of note for this clone: The read ends 3 residues early relative to the CDR3; the germline J gene fills the gap. The gene calls are TRBV20-1 and TRBJ1-1; TRBD1 is a possible D gene (5 bases). Deletions cut 6 bases from V and 3 bases from J, with 17 bases between. The germline gives CDR1 DFQATT, CDR2 SNEGSKA (reference sequence). This CDR3 region has 14 residues. CDR3 amino acids: CSASQGSLHTEAFF. The DNA read from the CDR3 is TGCAGTGCATCGCAGGGCAGCTTACACACTGAA.

About this clone itself: The observed sequence ends 3 residues before the CDR3 terminus, with the missing tail filled in from the germline J gene. This sequence joins TRBV12-5 and TRBJ1-2; no definite D call. Germline CDR1 and CDR2: LGHNT and FRNRAP. V shed 2 bases and J shed 2 bases, with 9 bases lying between them. CDR3 length: 14 residues. The DNA read from the CDR3 is TGTGCTAGTGGTTTGTATCCGGGGAACTATGGC. Translating gives CASGLYPGNYG. The CDR3 reads in full as CASGLYPGNYGYTF. The full variable domain, with the rest looked up from reference TRBV12-5 and TRBJ1-2, is DARVTQTPRHKVTEMGQEVTMRCQPILGHNTVFWYRQTMMQGLELLAYFRNRAPLDDSGMPKDRFSAEMPDATLATLKIQPSEPRDSAVYFCASGLYPGNYGYTFGSGTRLTVV.

The CDR3 DNA, read in part, is TGCGCCAGCAGCTTGGGCTCCCTAGCGGGGGGTTACCACGAG. This sequence encodes CASSLGSLAGGYHE. The entire CDR3 protein reads CASSLGSLAGGYHEQYF. The gene calls are TRBV5-1 and TRBJ2-7; 11 positions agree with TRBD2. Read sequence stops 3 residues before the CDR3 end, and the germline J gene provides the missing end. The J segment lost 5 bases and the V segment lost 0 bases, leaving 10 bases of the junction unmatched. CDR3 length equals 17 residues. Germline V CDR1 and CDR2: SGHRS, YFSETQ.

Concerning this clone itself: The read falls 3 residues short of the CDR3 end, and the missing part is taken from the germline J gene. This chain uses TRBV7-9 with TRBJ1-4; D may be TRBD1 (5 bases). The V end was cut by 5 bases, the J end by 3 bases, with 13 bases between. The germline V gene has CDR1 SEHNR and CDR2 FQNEAQ (reference sequence). The CDR3 contains 15 residues. This chain's CDR3 is CASSPPGRANEKLFF. The sequenced part of the CDR3 DNA is TGTGCCAGCAGCCCACCGGGCAGGGCTAATGAAAAA.

Points on this clone: The read ends 3 residues before the CDR3 terminus; that terminus is restored from the germline J gene. V usage is TRBV7-9 and J usage is TRBJ1-2, with TRBD1 identical over 7 bases. V lost 4 bases to trimming and J lost 1 base; unmatched junction nucleotides: 0. Germline-derived CDR1 and CDR2 are SEHNR and FQNEAQ (reference sequence). There are 13 residues in the CDR3. The part of the CDR3 DNA that was read is TGTGCCAGCAGCTGGGACAGTAACTATGGC. It codes for CASSWDSNYG. The whole CDR3 sequence is CASSWDSNYGYTF.

In the case of this clone: The sequenced fragment ends 3 residues before the CDR3 boundary, so the rest is inferred from the germline J gene. J is TRBJ2-7 and V is TRBV27, with a weak D call TRBD1 (6 bases). Germline CDR1 reads MNHEY; CDR2 reads SMNVEV (reference sequence). Trimming stripped 8 bases from V and 1 base from J, with 18 bases between. The CDR3 extends over 15 amino acids. CDR3 bases read: TGTGCCAGCCGAATACAGGGCATACCTTCCTACGAG. As protein: CASRIQGIPSYE. From start to end, the CDR3 is CASRIQGIPSYEQYF.

Comment on this clone: The read terminates 3 residues ahead of where the CDR3 ends, so the germline J gene completes it. The J gene is TRBJ2-7, the V gene TRBV5-1, with a weak D call TRBD2 (5 bases). V was shortened by 5 bases and J by 6 bases, with 15 bases between the two germline ends. Germline CDR1 is SGHRS and CDR2 is YFSETQ. This CDR3 is built from 13 residues. CDR3 amino acids: CASSLPRGVEQYF. The DNA read from the CDR3 is TGCGCCAGCAGTCTCCCCCGGGGTGTCGAG. The entire variable domain, with the rest obtained from reference TRBV5-1 and TRBJ2-7, is as follows: KAGVTQTPRYLIKTRGQQVTLSCSPISGHRSVSWYQQTPGQGLQFLFEYFSETQRNKGNFPGRFSGRQFSNSRSEMNVSTLELGDSALYLCASSLPRGVEQYFGPGTRLTVT.

A remark on this clone: The CDR3 end lies 3 residues beyond the end of the read and is filled in from the germline J gene. The gene calls are TRBV20-1 and TRBJ2-7, with 7 bases identical to TRBD2. The CDR3 contains 15 residues. Germline CDR1 reads DFQATT; CDR2 reads SNEGSKA (reference sequence). Trimming cost V 6 bases and J 1 base; bases outside gene matches: 12. Incomplete CDR3 DNA: TGCAGTGCCGCCTCCAGAGCGGGAAAGTCCTACGAG. It codes for CSAASRAGKSYE. From start to end, the CDR3 is CSAASRAGKSYEQYF.

Remarks on this clone: The missing CDR3 end, 3 residues past where the read stops, is filled in from the germline J gene. The chain uses TRBV19 and TRBJ2-2, with unresolved D. Trimming removed 1 base at V and 5 bases at J, with 2 bases between. The V gene's germline CDR1 is LNHDA and CDR2 SQIVND (reference sequence). This CDR3 region has 12 residues. The CDR3 bases that were read are TGTGCCAGTAGTATAGCGACCGGGGAG. Residues: CASSIATGE. The CDR3 as a whole reads CASSIATGELFF.